This T cell receptor (beta chain) came from a study of blood T cell repertoires in COVID-19. Study summary: COVID-19 samples collected from the United States, Italy and Spain covered acute and convalescent phases. PBMCs, B-cell-depleted T cells, or T cells provided the cDNA or gDNA that made up the material.

Trimming removed 2 bases from V and 8 bases from J, with 12 bases in between. Germline CDR1 and CDR2: SGHTA and FQGTGA. This CDR3 comprises 13 residues. In the original processing: How many nucleated cells were present was estimated from reference gene primer amplification. The table came from immunoSEQ multiplex PCR; TCRdb's copy has only in-frame clones and leaves some out. That table furnishes V, J and clone size, whereas the DNA furnished D and trimming. The data contain about 56,000 clones, roughly 80% of them singletons. The sample consisted of peripheral blood. The receptor was isolated from a woman over 75 with acute or convalescent COVID-19. V and J are TRBV7-3 and TRBJ1-2, with D tentatively TRBD1 (5 bases). The DNA of the CDR3 is TGTGCCAGCAGCTTACTGCAGGGATACGGCTACACCTTC. Its translation: CASSLLQGYGYTF.